One TCR beta chain is described in this entry. This sample was taken from a study of blood T cell repertoires in COVID-19. Study information: PBMCs, B-cell-depleted T cells, or T cells were the source of the cDNA or gDNA that made up the material.

The CDR3 sequence is 16 residues long. The V and J ends lost 7 bases and 0 bases respectively, with 13 bases between them. Germline lookup yields CDR1 SNHLY and CDR2 FYNNEI. This table comes from immunoSEQ multiplex PCR, and its TCRdb copy is limited to in-frame clones, with some not included. The data contain fewer than 200,000 clones, around 83% of them singletons. Sequenced input: peripheral blood. The chain links TRBV2 to TRBJ2-6; TRBD1 is a possible D gene (5 bases). This clonotype was sampled from a woman in her 70s who had recovered from COVID-19. CDR3 in DNA: TGTGCCAGCAAACCTAGACAGTTCTCTGGGGCCAACGTCCTGACTTTC. Translated: CASKPRQFSGANVLTF.